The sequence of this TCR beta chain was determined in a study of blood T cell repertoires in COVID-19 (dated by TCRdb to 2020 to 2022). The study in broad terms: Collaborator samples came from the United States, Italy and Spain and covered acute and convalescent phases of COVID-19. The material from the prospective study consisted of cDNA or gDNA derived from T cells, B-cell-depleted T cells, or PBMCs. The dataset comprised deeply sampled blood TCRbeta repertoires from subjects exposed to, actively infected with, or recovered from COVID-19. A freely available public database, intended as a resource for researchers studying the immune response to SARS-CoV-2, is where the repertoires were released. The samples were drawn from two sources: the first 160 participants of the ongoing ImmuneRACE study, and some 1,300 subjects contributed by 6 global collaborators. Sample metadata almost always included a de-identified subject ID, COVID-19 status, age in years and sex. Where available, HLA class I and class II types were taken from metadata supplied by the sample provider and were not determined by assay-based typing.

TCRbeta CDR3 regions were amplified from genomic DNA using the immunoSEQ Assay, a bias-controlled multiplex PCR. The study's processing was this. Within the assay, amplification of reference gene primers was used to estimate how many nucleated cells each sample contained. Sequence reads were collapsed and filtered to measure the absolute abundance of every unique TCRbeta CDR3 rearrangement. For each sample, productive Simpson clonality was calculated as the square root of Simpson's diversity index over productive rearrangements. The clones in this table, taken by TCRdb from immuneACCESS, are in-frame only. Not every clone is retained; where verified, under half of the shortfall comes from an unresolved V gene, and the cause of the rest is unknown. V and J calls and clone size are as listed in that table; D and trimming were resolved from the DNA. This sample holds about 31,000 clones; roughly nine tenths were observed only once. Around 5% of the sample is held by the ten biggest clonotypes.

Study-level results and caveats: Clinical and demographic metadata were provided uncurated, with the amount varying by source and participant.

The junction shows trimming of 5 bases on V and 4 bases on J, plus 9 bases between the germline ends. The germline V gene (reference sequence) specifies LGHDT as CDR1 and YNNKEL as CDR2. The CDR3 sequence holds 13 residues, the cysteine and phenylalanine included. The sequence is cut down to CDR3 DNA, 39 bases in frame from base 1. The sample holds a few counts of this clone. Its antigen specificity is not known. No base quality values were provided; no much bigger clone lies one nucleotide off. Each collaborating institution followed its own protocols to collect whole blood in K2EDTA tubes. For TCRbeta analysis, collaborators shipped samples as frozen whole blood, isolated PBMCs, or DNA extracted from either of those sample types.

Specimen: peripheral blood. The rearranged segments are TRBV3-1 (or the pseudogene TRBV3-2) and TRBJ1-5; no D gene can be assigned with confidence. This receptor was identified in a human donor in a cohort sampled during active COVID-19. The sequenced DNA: TGTGCCAGCAGCTATTCCTTTAATCAGCCCCAGCATTTT. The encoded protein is CASSYSFNQPQHF.